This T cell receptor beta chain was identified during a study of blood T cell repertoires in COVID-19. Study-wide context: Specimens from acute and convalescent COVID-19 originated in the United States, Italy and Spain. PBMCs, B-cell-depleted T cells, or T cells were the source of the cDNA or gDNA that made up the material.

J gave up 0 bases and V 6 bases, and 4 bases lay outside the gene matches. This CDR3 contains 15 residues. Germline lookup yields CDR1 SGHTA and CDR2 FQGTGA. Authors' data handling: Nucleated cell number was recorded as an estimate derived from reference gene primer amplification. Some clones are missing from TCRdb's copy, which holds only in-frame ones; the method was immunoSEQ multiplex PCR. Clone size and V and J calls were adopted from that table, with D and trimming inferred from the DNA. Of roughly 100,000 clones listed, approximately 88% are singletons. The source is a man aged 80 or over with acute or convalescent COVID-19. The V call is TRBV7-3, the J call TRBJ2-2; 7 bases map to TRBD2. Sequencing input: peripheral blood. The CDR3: CASRSGTTNTGELFF. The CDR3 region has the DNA TGTGCCAGCAGATCCGGGACTACGAACACCGGGGAGCTGTTTTTT.